This T cell receptor (beta chain) emerged from a study of blood T cell repertoires in COVID-19. The data were produced by immunoSEQ multiplex PCR, yet TCRdb's version contains in-frame clones alone and is incomplete. This sample carries about 130,000 clones, around 86% of them seen once, and the ten largest clones take approximately 20%. The junction had 4 bases not matched to a gene; V was cut back by 1 base and J by 4 bases. From germline, CDR1 is SGHDT and CDR2 YYEEEE. The CDR3 has 14 amino acids. The receptor was derived from a man aged 25-45 years who had recovered from COVID-19. This rearrangement joins TRBV5-6 to TRBJ2-7; 8 nucleotides line up with TRBD1. Sequencing was performed on PBMCs or T cells enriched from blood (not recorded which). CDR3 residues: CASSLPGGRYEQYF. For the CDR3, the DNA is TGTGCCAGCAGCTTGCCAGGGGGCAGGTACGAGCAGTACTTC.